This TCR beta chain was captured by sequencing in a study of vaccination and CD4 T cells after COVID-19. Points from the study as a whole: Spike mono-reactivity marked 304 of 307 vaccine-specific clones in convalescent patients.

CDR1 is ENHRY, CDR2 SYGVKD, per germline. The length of the CDR3 is 11 residues. The ends lost 10 bases at V and 7 bases at J; junction bases unmatched: 7. This clonotype occurred a few times. Its specificity is not known. As for treatment: roughly 10-day PBMC culture with coronavirus spike peptide pools or control peptides (ViraFEST assay). Cultured CD4+ T cell DNA underwent sequencing with the Oncomine TCR Beta short-read assay. TCRdb ran MiXCR on the PCR reads and lists one entry per CDR3 protein. The sample has around 5,900 distinct CDR3 sequences, around 50% seen once. Sequenced material: CD4+ T cells from blood, cultured in vitro. This sequence was found in a human donor who had recovered from COVID-19. The J gene is TRBJ2-7, the V gene TRBV10-3; 7 nucleotides agree with TRBD1. The CDR3 DNA is TGTGCCACCACACGGACAGGAGAGCAGTACTTC. Its protein product is CATTRTGEQYF.